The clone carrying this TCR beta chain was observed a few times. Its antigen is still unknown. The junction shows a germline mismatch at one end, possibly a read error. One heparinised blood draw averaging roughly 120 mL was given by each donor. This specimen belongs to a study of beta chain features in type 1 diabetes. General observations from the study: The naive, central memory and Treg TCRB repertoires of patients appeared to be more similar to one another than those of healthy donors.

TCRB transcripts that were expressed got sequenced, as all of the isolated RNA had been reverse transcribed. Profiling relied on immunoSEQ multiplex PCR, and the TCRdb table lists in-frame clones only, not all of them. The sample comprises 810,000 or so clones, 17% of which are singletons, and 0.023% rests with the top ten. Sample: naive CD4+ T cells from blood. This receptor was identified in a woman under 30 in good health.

CDR3 nucleotide sequence: TGCAGTGCGAACGATCGGACAGGGGTTTTCTTC. Translation: CSANDRTGVFF. This sequence joins TRBV20-1 and TRBJ2-7, with 9 bases matching TRBD1. The CDR3 is 11 residues long. CDR1 and CDR2 from the germline V gene are DFQATT and SNEGSKA (reference sequence).